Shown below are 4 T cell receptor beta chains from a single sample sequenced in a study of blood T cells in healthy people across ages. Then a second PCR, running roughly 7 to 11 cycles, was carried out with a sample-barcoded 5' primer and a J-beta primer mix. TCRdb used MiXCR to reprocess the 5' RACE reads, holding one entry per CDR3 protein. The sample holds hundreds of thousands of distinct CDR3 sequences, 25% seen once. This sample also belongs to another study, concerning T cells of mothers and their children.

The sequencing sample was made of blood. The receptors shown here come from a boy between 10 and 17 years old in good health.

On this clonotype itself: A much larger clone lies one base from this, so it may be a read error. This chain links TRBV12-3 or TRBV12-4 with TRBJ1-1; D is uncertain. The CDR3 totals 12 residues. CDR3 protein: CAGSLGGPEAFF. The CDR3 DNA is TGTGCCGGCAGTTTGGGCGGTCCTGAAGCTTTCTTT.

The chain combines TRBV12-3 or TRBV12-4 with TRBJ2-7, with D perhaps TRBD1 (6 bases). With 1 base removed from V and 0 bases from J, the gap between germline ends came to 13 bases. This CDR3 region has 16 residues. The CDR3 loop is CASSLGTDSASYEQYF. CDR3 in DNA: TGTGCCAGCAGTTTAGGAACGGACAGCGCCTCCTACGAGCAGTACTTC.

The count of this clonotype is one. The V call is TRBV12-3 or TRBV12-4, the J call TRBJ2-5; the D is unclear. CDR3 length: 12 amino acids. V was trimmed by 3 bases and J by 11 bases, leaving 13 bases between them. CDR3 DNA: TGTGCCAGCAGTTTTCTTCCCAGTGGGCAGTACTTC. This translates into CASSFLPSGQYF.

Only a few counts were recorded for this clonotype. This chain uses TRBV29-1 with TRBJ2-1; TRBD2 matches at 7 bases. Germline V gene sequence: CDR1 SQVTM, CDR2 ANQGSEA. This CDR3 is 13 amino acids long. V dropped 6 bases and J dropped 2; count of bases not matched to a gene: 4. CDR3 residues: CSVRGLAYNEQFF. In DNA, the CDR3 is TGCAGCGTCCGAGGACTAGCCTACAATGAGCAGTTCTTC.